The 21 T cell receptor beta chains presented below share a single source sample, sequenced in a study of T-cell reconstitution after alpha-beta-depleted transplantation in children. Unique molecular identifiers were used to barcode this TCRbeta library. One entry per CDR3 protein, called by TCRdb with MiXCR from the PCR reads. The sample carries 350,000 to 400,000 distinct CDR3 sequences, less than 15% recorded once. Source: PBMCs, taken from the stem cell graft. The source is a human donor who donated a stem cell graft to a child with Fanconi anemia.

The rearrangement links TRBV28 to TRBJ1-1, with TRBD1 as a possible D gene (6 bases). This CDR3 contains 13 residues. Looked up from germline, CDR1 is MDHEN and CDR2 is SYDVKM. Trimming took 4 bases from V and 10 from J, leaving 16 bases between them. The CDR3 coding sequence is TGTGCCAGCAGTTCGGGACATCCCTCGGTAGCTTTCTTT. It encodes CASSSGHPSVAFF.

The rearrangement links TRBV6-5 to TRBJ2-1; D gene ambiguous. The V gene lost 2 bases and the J gene lost 7 bases, with 9 bases spanning the gap. Germline CDR1 is MNHEY and CDR2 is SVGAGI. This CDR3 contains 13 residues. This CDR3 is CASSYGPHNEQFF. The CDR3 DNA reads as TGTGCCAGCAGTTACGGGCCCCATAATGAGCAGTTCTTC.

This clonotype has only a few counts. The chain uses TRBV5-1 and TRBJ1-1, with TRBD1 as a possible D gene (5 bases). The CDR3 runs to 14 residues. Per the germline V gene, CDR1 is SGHRS and CDR2 is YFSETQ. V lost 3 bases and J lost 4, with 13 bases in between. CDR3 loop: CASSSGDGGTEAFF. The CDR3, as DNA: TGCGCCAGCAGCTCCGGGGACGGGGGCACTGAAGCTTTCTTT.

This clonotype occurred a few times. This chain links TRBV6-2 or TRBV6-3 with TRBJ2-3, with D maybe TRBD2 (5 bases). The germline gives CDR1 MNHEY, CDR2 SVGEGT. The CDR3 has 13 residues. Trimming stripped 6 bases from V and 5 bases from J, with 12 bases between. The CDR3 is CASRPPGKDTQYF. The DNA of the CDR3 is TGTGCCAGCAGACCCCCGGGGAAAGATACGCAGTATTTT.

This clonotype has just a few counts. The V call is TRBV12-3 or TRBV12-4, the J call TRBJ2-2; D is undetermined. CDR3 size: 15 residues. V was pared by 5 bases and J by 4 bases, with 14 bases between. The CDR3 reads CASSELALGTGELFF. The CDR3 DNA is TGTGCCAGCAGTGAGTTGGCTCTAGGCACCGGGGAGCTGTTTTTT.

The rearrangement joins TRBV7-9 to TRBJ1-1; D unclear. The CDR3 spans 15 residues. CDR1 SEHNR and CDR2 FQNEAQ come from the germline V gene (reference sequence). V dropped 4 bases and J dropped 1 base, with 13 bases sitting between them. Here the CDR3 reads CASSSARRGNTEAFF. The CDR3 DNA is TGTGCCAGCAGCTCAGCTCGCAGAGGGAACACTGAAGCTTTCTTT.

There are a few counts of this clonotype. V usage is TRBV19 and J usage is TRBJ2-4; D gene uncertain. This CDR3 is 14 amino acids long. The germline CDR1 and CDR2 sequences are LNHDA and SQIVND (reference sequence). Deletions cut 5 bases from V and 5 bases from J, with 13 bases between. In DNA, the CDR3 is TGTGCCAGTAGTCAGAGACTGGTACAAAACATTCAGTACTTC. It yields the protein CASSQRLVQNIQYF.

The table lists this clonotype with a few counts. CDR3 amino acids: CASSPADSSSGNTIYF. The CDR3 coding sequence is TGTGCCAGCTCACCCGCGGACAGCAGCTCTGGAAACACCATATATTTT. The chain employs TRBV18 and TRBJ1-3, with D perhaps matching TRBD1 (6 bases). Germline assignment: CDR1 KGHSH and CDR2 LQKENI. V lost 3 bases, J lost 0 bases, and 12 bases lay in between. CDR3 length: 16 residues. Using reference TRBV18 and TRBJ1-3 for the parts outside the CDR3, the full variable domain is NAGVMQNPRHLVRRRGQEARLRCSPMKGHSHVYWYRQLPEEGLKFMVYLQKENIIDESGMPKERFSAEFPKEGPSILRIQQVVRGDSAAYFCASSPADSSSGNTIYFGEGSWLTVV.

In DNA form, the CDR3 reads TGCAGTGCCACTGTGGACTCAGCAGGGACCCAGTACTTC. As protein: CSATVDSAGTQYF. The V gene is TRBV20-1, the J gene TRBJ2-5, with D possibly TRBD2 on 5 matching bases. The V and J ends lost 6 bases and 7 bases respectively, with 18 bases between them. Germline loops: CDR1 DFQATT, CDR2 SNEGSKA (reference sequence). The CDR3 loop spans 13 amino acids.

The rearrangement uses TRBV11-2 and TRBJ1-1, with D unclear. Germline values: CDR1 SGHAT, CDR2 FQNNGV. This CDR3 spans 13 amino acids. V was shortened by 3 bases and J by 7 bases, with 12 bases between the two germline ends. CDR3 sequence: CASSLMVQVEAFF. The CDR3 DNA reads as TGTGCCAGCAGCTTGATGGTCCAAGTTGAAGCTTTCTTT.

The V and J genes are TRBV12-3 or TRBV12-4 and TRBJ2-7, with D perhaps given as TRBD1 or TRBD2 (5 bases each). V was trimmed by 11 bases and J by 5 bases, leaving 13 bases between them. The CDR3 is 11 amino acids. CDR3 in amino acids: CARGRAHEQYF. The CDR3 DNA sequence: TGTGCCCGGGGACGAGCTCACGAGCAGTACTTC.

This clonotype was picked up many times. V gene TRBV12-3 or TRBV12-4 combines with J gene TRBJ2-3; no clear D. CDR3 length: 12 amino acids. Trimming removed 4 bases at V and 9 bases at J, with 11 bases between. DNA of the CDR3: TGTGCCAGCAGTTCCGGACGGAAAACGCAGTATTTT. As protein: CASSSGRKTQYF.

This chain links TRBV3-1 with TRBJ2-3; D not certain. V dropped 4 bases and J dropped 11 bases, with 16 bases sitting between them. This CDR3 is built from 13 residues. Germline V gives CDR1 LGHDT, CDR2 YNNKEL (reference sequence). In nucleotides, the CDR3 is TGTGCCAGCAGCCTAGGACGGAGTGGTAGGCAGTATTTT. Translating gives CASSLGRSGRQYF.

This clonotype occurred many times. The rearrangement uses TRBV5-1 and TRBJ2-1; D assignment may be TRBD1 or TRBD2 (6 bases each). Between the trimmed V and J ends, which lost 0 bases and 5 bases, there was a span of 12 bases. The length of the CDR3 is 15 residues. Per the germline V gene, CDR1 is SGHRS and CDR2 is YFSETQ. CDR3 region: CASSLALGGHNEQFF. CDR3 nucleotide sequence: TGCGCCAGCAGCTTGGCCCTGGGGGGCCACAATGAGCAGTTCTTC.

This clonotype showed up just a few times. This rearrangement joins TRBV25-1 to TRBJ1-4; maybe TRBD1 (6 bases). V was clipped by 3 bases and J by 4 bases, with 12 bases between them. CDR1 is MGHDK, CDR2 SYGVNS, per germline. This CDR3 spans 15 amino acids. The CDR3 bases are TGTGCCAGCAGTGACCCAGGGGTGGGTAATGAAAAACTGTTTTTT. Residues: CASSDPGVGNEKLFF.

This clonotype was detected a few times. The V and J genes are TRBV7-2 and TRBJ2-2; 10 bases are a match to TRBD1. This CDR3 contains 15 residues. Germline V gives CDR1 SGHTA, CDR2 FQGNSA. Germline trimming cut 5 bases from V and 7 bases from J; bases unmatched to any gene: 7. CDR3: CASSNRQGAGGELFF. The CDR3 nucleotides read TGTGCCAGCAGCAACCGACAGGGGGCGGGCGGGGAGCTGTTTTTT.

As DNA, the CDR3 is TGTGCCAGCAGTGTACTTGGACAGGGGTTAGAAGAGACCCAGTACTTC. It translates to CASSVLGQGLEETQYF. This chain connects TRBV6-5 to TRBJ2-5, with 9 bases fitting TRBD1. CDR3 length equals 16 residues. Germline CDR1 and CDR2: MNHEY and SVGAGI. V was pared by 5 bases and J by 3 bases, with 10 bases of the junction left unmatched.

This clonotype was found many times. The chain recombines TRBV15 with TRBJ1-1; D uncertain. Trimming stripped 7 bases from V and 1 base from J, with 10 bases between. Per germline, CDR1 LNHNV and CDR2 YYDKDF (reference sequence). The CDR3 spans 13 residues. The CDR3 region is CATNAPWNTEAFF. The DNA of the CDR3 is TGTGCCACCAACGCCCCATGGAACACTGAAGCTTTCTTT.

The table lists this clonotype with many counts. The chain recombines TRBV6-1 with TRBJ2-2, with TRBD2 identical over 10 bases. This CDR3 spans 15 amino acids. Germline V lookup: CDR1 MNHNS, CDR2 SASEGT. Trimming took 5 bases from V and 4 from J; bases not matched to a gene: 4. The CDR3 nucleotides are TGTGCCAGCAGTCTAGCGGGGGAGGTCACCGGGGAGCTGTTTTTT. As protein: CASSLAGEVTGELFF.

This clonotype was counted many times. One junction end disagrees with the germline gene, perhaps due to a read error. The chain carries TRBV5-1 and TRBJ1-1; D gene uncertain. The germline gives CDR1 SGHRS, CDR2 YFSETQ. The CDR3 loop spans 13 amino acids. In DNA, the CDR3 is TGTGCCAGCAGTTTTGGGGAGAACACTGAAGCTTTCTTT. Residues: CASSFGENTEAFF.

The rearrangement uses TRBV6-5 and TRBJ1-2, with a possible D match to TRBD1 (6 bases). Trimming stripped 4 bases from V and 3 bases from J, with 18 bases between. This CDR3 contains 16 residues. Germline CDR1 and CDR2: MNHEY and SVGAGI. CDR3 residues: CASSSGQPFIHYGYTF. The CDR3 DNA reads as TGTGCCAGCAGTTCCGGACAGCCTTTTATCCACTATGGCTACACCTTC.